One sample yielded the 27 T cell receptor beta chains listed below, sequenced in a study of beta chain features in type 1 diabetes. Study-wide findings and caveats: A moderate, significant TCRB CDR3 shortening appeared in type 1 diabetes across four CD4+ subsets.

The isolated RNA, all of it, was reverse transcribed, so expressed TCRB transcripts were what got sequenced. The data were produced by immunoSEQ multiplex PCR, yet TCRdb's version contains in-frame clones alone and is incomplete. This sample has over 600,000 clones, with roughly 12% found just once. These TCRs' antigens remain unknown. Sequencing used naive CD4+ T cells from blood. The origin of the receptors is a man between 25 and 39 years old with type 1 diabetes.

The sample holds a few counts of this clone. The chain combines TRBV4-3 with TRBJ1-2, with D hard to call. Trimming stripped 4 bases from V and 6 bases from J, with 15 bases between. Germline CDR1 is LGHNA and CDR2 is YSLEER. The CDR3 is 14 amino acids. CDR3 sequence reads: CASSRELLGNGYTF. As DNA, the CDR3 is TGCGCCAGCAGCCGTGAATTGTTGGGGAATGGCTACACCTTC.

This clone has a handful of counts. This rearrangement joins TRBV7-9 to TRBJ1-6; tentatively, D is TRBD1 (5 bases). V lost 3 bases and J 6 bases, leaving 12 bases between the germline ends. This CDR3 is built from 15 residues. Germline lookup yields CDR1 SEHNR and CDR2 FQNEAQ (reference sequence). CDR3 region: CASSFAGPPNSPLHF. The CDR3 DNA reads TGTGCCAGCAGCTTTGCGGGACCTCCTAATTCACCCCTCCACTTT.

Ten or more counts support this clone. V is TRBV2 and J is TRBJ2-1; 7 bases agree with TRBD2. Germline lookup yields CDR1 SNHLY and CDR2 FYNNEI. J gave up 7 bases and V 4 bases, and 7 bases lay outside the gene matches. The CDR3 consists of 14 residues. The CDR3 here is CASSAGRDRNEQFF. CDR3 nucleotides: TGTGCCAGCAGTGCAGGGAGGGATCGGAATGAGCAGTTCTTC.

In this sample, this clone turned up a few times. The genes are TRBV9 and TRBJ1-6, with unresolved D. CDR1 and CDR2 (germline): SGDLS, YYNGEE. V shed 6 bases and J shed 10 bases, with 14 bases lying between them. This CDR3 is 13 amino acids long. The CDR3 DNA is TGTGCCAGCATGGGTGGCTTCGGGTCACCCCTCCACTTT. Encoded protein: CASMGGFGSPLHF.

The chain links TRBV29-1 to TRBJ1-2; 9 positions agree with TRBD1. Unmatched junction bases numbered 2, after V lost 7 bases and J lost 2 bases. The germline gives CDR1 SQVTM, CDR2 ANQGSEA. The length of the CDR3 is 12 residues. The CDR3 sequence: CSAGTGNYGYTF. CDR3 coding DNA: TGCAGCGCCGGGACAGGGAACTATGGCTACACCTTC.

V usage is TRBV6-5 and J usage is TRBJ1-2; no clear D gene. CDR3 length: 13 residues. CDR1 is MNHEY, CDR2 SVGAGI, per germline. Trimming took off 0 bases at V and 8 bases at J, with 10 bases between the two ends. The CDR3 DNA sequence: TGTGCCAGCAGTTACTCGATCGGGCAAGGCTACACCTTC. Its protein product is CASSYSIGQGYTF.

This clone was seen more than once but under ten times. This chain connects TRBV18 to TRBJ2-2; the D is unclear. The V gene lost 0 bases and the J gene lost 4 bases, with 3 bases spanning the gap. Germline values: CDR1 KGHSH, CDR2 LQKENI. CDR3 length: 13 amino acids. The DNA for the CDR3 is TGTGCCAGCTCACCACCACTCACCGGGGAGCTGTTTTTT. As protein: CASSPPLTGELFF.

CDR3 nucleotide sequence: TGTGCCAGTAGTATAGTCGACGCCCGGAGCACCGGGGAGCTGTTTTTT. This gives the protein CASSIVDARSTGELFF. The J gene is TRBJ2-2, the V gene TRBV19; D call uncertain. Germline CDR1 reads LNHDA; CDR2 reads SQIVND (reference sequence). V was trimmed by 1 base and J by 4 bases, leaving 13 bases between them. CDR3 length: 16 residues.

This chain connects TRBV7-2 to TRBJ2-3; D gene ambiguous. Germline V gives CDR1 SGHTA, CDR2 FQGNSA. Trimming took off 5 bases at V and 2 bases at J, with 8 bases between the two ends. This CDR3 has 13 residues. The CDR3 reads CASSRSDTDTQYF. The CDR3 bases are TGTGCCAGCAGCCGAAGTGACACAGATACGCAGTATTTT.

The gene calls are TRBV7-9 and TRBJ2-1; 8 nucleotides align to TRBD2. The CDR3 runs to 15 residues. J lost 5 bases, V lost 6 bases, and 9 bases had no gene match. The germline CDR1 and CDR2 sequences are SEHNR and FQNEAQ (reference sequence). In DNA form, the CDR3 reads TGTGCCAGCAGGGCGCAGCGGGGGCCGAACAATGAGCAGTTCTTC. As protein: CASRAQRGPNNEQFF.

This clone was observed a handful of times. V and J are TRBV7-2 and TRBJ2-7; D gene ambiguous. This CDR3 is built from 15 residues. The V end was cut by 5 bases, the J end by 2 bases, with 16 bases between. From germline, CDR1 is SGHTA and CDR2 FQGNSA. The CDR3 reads CASSPVQGWAYEQYF. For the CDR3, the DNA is TGTGCCAGCAGCCCGGTCCAAGGATGGGCCTACGAGCAGTACTTC.

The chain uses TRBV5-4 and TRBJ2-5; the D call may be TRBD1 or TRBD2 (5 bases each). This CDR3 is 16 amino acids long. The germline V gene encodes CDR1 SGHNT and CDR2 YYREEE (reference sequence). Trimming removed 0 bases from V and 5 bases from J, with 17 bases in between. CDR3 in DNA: TGTGCCAGCAGCTTGGATGTGGCAGGGACGGGTGAGACCCAGTACTTC. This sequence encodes CASSLDVAGTGETQYF.

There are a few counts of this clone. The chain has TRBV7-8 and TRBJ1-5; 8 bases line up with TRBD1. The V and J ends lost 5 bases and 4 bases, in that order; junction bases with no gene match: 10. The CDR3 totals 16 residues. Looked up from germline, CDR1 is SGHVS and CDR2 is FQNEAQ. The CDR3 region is CASSRDRFDLNQPQHF. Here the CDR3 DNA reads TGTGCCAGCAGCAGGGACAGGTTTGACCTAAATCAGCCCCAGCATTTT.

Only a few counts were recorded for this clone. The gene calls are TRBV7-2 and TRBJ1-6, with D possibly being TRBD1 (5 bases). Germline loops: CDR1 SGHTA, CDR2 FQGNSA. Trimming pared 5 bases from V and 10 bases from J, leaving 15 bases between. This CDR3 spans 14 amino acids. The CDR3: CASSPMGQRSPLHF. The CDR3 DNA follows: TGTGCCAGCAGCCCAATGGGGCAGCGGTCACCCCTCCACTTT.

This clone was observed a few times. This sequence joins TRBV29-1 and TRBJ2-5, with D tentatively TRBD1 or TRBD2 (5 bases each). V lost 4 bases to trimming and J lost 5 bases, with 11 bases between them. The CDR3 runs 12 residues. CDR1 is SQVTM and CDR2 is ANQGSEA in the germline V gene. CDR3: CSVAGRDETQYF. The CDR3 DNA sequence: TGCAGCGTTGCCGGCAGGGACGAGACCCAGTACTTC.

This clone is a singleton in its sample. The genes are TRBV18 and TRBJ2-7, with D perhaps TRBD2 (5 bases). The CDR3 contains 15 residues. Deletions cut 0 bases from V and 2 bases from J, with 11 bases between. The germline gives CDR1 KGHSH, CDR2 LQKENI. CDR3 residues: CASSPPYDGTYEQYF. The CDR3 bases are TGTGCCAGCTCACCACCCTACGACGGGACCTACGAGCAGTACTTC.

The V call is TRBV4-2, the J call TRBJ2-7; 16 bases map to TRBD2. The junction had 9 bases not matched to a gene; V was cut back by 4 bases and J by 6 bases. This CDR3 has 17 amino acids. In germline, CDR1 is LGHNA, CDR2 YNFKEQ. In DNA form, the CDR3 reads TGTGCCAGCAGCCCCGGGACTAGCGGGGGGGCCATAGGCGAGCAGTACTTC. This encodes CASSPGTSGGAIGEQYF.

The CDR3, as DNA: TGTGCCAGCAGCTTAGGCGGGGGGCCTTTCAATGAGCAGTTCTTC. It encodes CASSLGGGPFNEQFF. V and J are TRBV7-3 and TRBJ2-1; 8 nucleotides match TRBD2. Germline V lookup: CDR1 SGHTA, CDR2 FQGTGA. The V and J ends lost 2 bases and 6 bases, in that order; junction bases with no gene match: 6. The CDR3 extends over 15 amino acids.

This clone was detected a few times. The CDR3 DNA sequence: TGTGCCAGCAGCCAAGTTACGGGGTCGGTTGGCTACACCTTC. Its translation is CASSQVTGSVGYTF. This sequence joins TRBV4-2 and TRBJ1-2; D is unresolved. The CDR3 extends over 14 amino acids. With 1 base removed from V and 7 bases from J, the gap between germline ends came to 13 bases. Germline CDR1 is LGHNA and CDR2 is YNFKEQ.

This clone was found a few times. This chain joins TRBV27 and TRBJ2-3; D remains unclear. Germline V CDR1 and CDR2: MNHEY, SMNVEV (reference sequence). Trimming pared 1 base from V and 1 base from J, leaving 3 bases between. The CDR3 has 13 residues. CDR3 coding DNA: TGTGCCAGCAGTTTATTGGGCACAGATACGCAGTATTTT. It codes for CASSLLGTDTQYF.

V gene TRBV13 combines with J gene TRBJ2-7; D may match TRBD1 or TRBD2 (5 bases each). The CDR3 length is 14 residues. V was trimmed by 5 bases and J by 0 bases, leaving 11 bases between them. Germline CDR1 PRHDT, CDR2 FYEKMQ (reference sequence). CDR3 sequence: CASSRRGLSYEQYF. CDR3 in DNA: TGTGCCAGCAGCCGCCGGGGCCTCTCCTACGAGCAGTACTTC.

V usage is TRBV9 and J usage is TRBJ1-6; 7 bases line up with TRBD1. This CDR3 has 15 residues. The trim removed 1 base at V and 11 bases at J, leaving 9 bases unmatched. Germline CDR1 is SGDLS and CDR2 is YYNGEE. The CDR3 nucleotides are TGTGCCAGCAGCGTAACCGGGACAGCCGAGACACCCCTCCACTTT. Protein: CASSVTGTAETPLHF.

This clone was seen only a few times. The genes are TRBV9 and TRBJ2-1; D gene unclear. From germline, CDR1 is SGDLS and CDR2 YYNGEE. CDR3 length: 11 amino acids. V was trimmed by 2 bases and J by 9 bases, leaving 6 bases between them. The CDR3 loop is CASSVDGEQFF. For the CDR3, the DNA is TGTGCCAGCAGCGTCGACGGTGAGCAGTTCTTC.

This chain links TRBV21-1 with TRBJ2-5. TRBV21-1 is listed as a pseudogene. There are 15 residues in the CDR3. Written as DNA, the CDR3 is TGTGCCAGCAGCAAGTTTTGTGAACTTAGGGAGACCCAGTACTTC. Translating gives CASSKFCELRETQYF.

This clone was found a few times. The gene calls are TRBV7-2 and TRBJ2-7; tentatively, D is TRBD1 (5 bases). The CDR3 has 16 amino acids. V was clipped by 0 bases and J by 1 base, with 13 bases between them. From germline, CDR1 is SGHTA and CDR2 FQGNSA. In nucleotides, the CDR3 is TGTGCCAGCAGCTTAGCGCCCAGGGTAGGGTCCTACGAGCAGTACTTC. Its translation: CASSLAPRVGSYEQYF.

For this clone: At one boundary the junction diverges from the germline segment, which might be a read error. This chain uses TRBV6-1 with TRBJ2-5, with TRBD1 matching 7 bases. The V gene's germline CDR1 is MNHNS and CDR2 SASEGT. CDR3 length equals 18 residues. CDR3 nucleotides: TGTGCCATCAGTGATCCTCAGAGTGGTACGGGACAGCAAGAGACCCAGTACTTC. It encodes CAISDPQSGTGQQETQYF.

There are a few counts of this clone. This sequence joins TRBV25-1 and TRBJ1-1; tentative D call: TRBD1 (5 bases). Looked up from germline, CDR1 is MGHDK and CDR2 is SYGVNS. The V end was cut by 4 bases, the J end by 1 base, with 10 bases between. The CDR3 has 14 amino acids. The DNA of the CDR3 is TGTGCCAGCAGTGGACGAGGGGCGAACACTGAAGCTTTCTTT. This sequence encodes CASSGRGANTEAFF.